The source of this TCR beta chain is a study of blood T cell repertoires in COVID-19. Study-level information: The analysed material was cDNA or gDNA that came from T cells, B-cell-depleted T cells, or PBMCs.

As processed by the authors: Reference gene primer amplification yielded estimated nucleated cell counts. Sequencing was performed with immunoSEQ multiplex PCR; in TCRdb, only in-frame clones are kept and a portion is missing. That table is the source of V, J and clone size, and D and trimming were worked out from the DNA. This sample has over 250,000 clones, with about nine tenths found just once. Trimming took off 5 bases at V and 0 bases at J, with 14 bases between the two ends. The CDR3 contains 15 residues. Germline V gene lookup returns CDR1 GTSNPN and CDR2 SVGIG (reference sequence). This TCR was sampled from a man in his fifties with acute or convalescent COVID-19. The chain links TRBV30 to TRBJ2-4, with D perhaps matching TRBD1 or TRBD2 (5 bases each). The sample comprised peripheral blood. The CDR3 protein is CAWGTTDLAKNIQYF. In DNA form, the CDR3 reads TGTGCCTGGGGGACGACAGATTTAGCCAAAAACATTCAGTACTTC.